Each of the 20 T cell receptor beta chains below was sequenced from the same sample in a study of TIL therapy for anti-PD-1-resistant metastatic lung cancer. Time point indicated: pre-treatment sample, taken before nivolumab and TIL therapy. Most excised metastases sampled were pleural nodules or supraclavicular lymph nodes. Sequencing used immunoSEQ v3. Measured with immunoSEQ multiplex PCR; TCRdb has only the in-frame clones, and not every one. Among 10,000 to 15,000 clones, roughly 58% were seen once, and the ten largest hold approximately 7%. This specimen consisted of tumor tissue, obtained at baseline. The receptors were sampled from a person aged 25-85 years with non-small cell lung cancer.

The V and J genes are TRBV11-2 and TRBJ2-3, with a weak D call TRBD2 (6 bases). Per the germline V gene, CDR1 is SGHAT and CDR2 is FQNNGV. This CDR3 has 15 residues. Between the trimmed V and J ends, which lost 5 bases and 10 bases, there was a span of 22 bases. Written as DNA, the CDR3 is TGTGCCAGCAGCCTAAAGTGGATGGGCGGGGCCCCGCAGTATTTT. The encoded protein is CASSLKWMGGAPQYF. The complete variable domain, with remaining parts taken from reference TRBV11-2 and TRBJ2-3, reads EAGVAQSPRYKIIEKRQSVAFWCNPISGHATLYWYQQILGQGPKLLIQFQNNGVVDDSQLPKDRFSAERLKGVDSTLKIQPAKLEDSAVYLCASSLKWMGGAPQYFGPGTRLTVL.

This clone was seen a handful of times. This chain links TRBV5-1 with TRBJ1-3, with D possibly TRBD1 on 5 matching bases. CDR1 is SGHRS, CDR2 YFSETQ, per germline. The CDR3 loop spans 15 amino acids. Trimming removed 0 bases at V and 2 bases at J, with 9 bases between. This CDR3 is CASSLVAGAGNTIYF. The CDR3 DNA follows: TGCGCCAGCAGCTTGGTGGCGGGGGCTGGAAACACCATATATTTT.

This chain links TRBV5-6 with TRBJ2-2, with 7 bases that match TRBD1. This CDR3 is 15 amino acids long. Germline CDR1 SGHDT, CDR2 YYEEEE. The V and J ends lost 5 bases and 4 bases, in that order; junction bases with no gene match: 8. The CDR3 coding sequence is TGTGCCAGCAGGACCGGGACAGTGGGCACCGGGGAGCTGTTTTTT. Its translation: CASRTGTVGTGELFF. The full variable domain, its missing parts supplied by reference TRBV5-6 and TRBJ2-2, is DAGVTQSPTHLIKTRGQQVTLRCSPKSGHDTVSWYQQALGQGPQFIFQYYEEEERQRGNFPDRFSGHQFPNYSSELNVNALLLGDSALYLCASRTGTVGTGELFFGEGSRLTVL.

The chain joins TRBV19 to TRBJ1-5; D uncertain. The CDR3 is made up of 15 amino acids. V dropped 7 bases and J dropped 7 bases, with 20 bases sitting between them. Per the germline V gene, CDR1 is LNHDA and CDR2 is SQIVND (reference sequence). The CDR3 DNA reads TGTGCCAGTACGCCCCATTGGGGAGTGGGACAGCCCCAGCATTTT. This translates into CASTPHWGVGQPQHF.

The chain carries TRBV20-1 and TRBJ2-1, with a possible D match to TRBD2 (5 bases). The ends were cut back, 3 bases at V and 0 bases at J, with 6 bases in the middle. In germline, CDR1 is DFQATT, CDR2 SNEGSKA (reference sequence). This CDR3 has 13 residues. CDR3: CSASTSSYNEQFF. CDR3 DNA sequence: TGCAGTGCTAGTACTAGCTCCTACAATGAGCAGTTCTTC.

The chain uses TRBV27 and TRBJ2-7, with 10 bases lining up with TRBD1. The ends lost 5 bases at V and 3 bases at J; junction bases unmatched: 13. This CDR3 is built from 17 residues. Germline V gene lookup returns CDR1 MNHEY and CDR2 SMNVEV (reference sequence). CDR3 DNA: TGTGCCAGCAGTCTCGGTTTCGTGCGGGACAGGGGCTACGAGCAGTACTTC. Translation gives CASSLGFVRDRGYEQYF.

The chain has TRBV5-1 and TRBJ2-3, with D tentatively TRBD2 (5 bases). Germline CDR1 is SGHRS and CDR2 is YFSETQ. Trimming stripped 2 bases from V and 4 bases from J, with 8 bases between. The CDR3 contains 13 residues. The CDR3 nucleotides are TGCGCCAGCAGCTTAGACTACCCAGATACGCAGTATTTT. Protein product: CASSLDYPDTQYF.

This chain links TRBV28 with TRBJ1-5; possibly TRBD1 for D (6 bases). With 6 bases removed from V and 2 bases from J, the gap between germline ends came to 8 bases. This CDR3 is built from 13 residues. CDR1 and CDR2 from the germline V gene are MDHEN and SYDVKM. The CDR3 reads CASRRQGNQPQHF. The CDR3 DNA sequence: TGTGCCAGCAGAAGACAGGGCAATCAGCCCCAGCATTTT. Variable domain in full (rest from reference TRBV28 and TRBJ1-5): DVKVTQSSRYLVKRTGEKVFLECVQDMDHENMFWYRQDPGLGLRLIYFSYDVKMKEKGDIPEGYSVSREKKERFSLILESASTNQTSMYLCASRRQGNQPQHFGDGTRLSIL.

The J gene is TRBJ2-5, the V gene TRBV3-1 (or the pseudogene TRBV3-2), with D possibly matching TRBD1 (5 bases). The V and J ends lost 1 base and 7 bases respectively, with 13 bases between them. Germline CDR1 reads LGHDT; CDR2 reads YNNKEL (reference sequence). This CDR3 is 14 amino acids long. CDR3 loop: CASSQVTGGATQYF. CDR3 DNA: TGTGCCAGCAGCCAAGTTACAGGTGGGGCGACCCAGTACTTC.

The chain combines TRBV10-3 with TRBJ1-2; maybe TRBD1 (5 bases). V was shortened by 7 bases and J by 1 base, with 13 bases between the two germline ends. Germline assignment: CDR1 ENHRY and CDR2 SYGVKD. The CDR3 runs to 14 residues. CDR3 in DNA: TGTGCCATCATGAACGACGGGGGTAACTATGGCTACACCTTC. It translates to CAIMNDGGNYGYTF.

This clone has a handful of counts. The V call is TRBV9, the J call TRBJ1-1, with D maybe TRBD1 (6 bases). The germline gives CDR1 SGDLS, CDR2 YYNGEE. V lost 3 bases and J 6 bases, leaving 12 bases between the germline ends. The CDR3 has 13 amino acids. CDR3 DNA: TGTGCCAGCAGCGCGACAGGAGGGGCTGAAGCTTTCTTT. Translation: CASSATGGAEAFF.

The V call is TRBV19, the J call TRBJ1-2; 8 positions agree with TRBD1. Germline-derived CDR1 and CDR2 are LNHDA and SQIVND (reference sequence). Trimming removed 4 bases from V and 3 bases from J; junction bases left unmatched: 4. CDR3 size: 14 residues. The CDR3 DNA follows: TGTGCCAGTAGTACAGGGGGCGCTTACTATGGCTACACCTTC. Translation: CASSTGGAYYGYTF. The whole variable domain, remainder taken from reference TRBV19 and TRBJ1-2, is DGGITQSPKYLFRKEGQNVTLSCEQNLNHDAMYWYRQDPGQGLRLIYYSQIVNDFQKGDIAEGYSVSREKKESFPLTVTSAQKNPTAFYLCASSTGGAYYGYTFGSGTRLTVV.

There are a few counts of this clone. The chain is built from TRBV2 and TRBJ1-2, with 7 bases fitting TRBD1. Per germline, CDR1 SNHLY and CDR2 FYNNEI. This CDR3 contains 15 residues. J was trimmed by 3 bases and V by 7 bases; bases with no gene match: 11. CDR3 loop: CASTSEGARDYGYTF. CDR3 sequence (DNA): TGTGCCAGCACCTCGGAGGGGGCGCGTGACTATGGCTACACCTTC.

This chain uses TRBV6-5 with TRBJ1-1; D uncertain. The CDR3 spans 10 residues. Germline V gene sequence: CDR1 MNHEY, CDR2 SVGAGI. The V end lost 7 bases, the J end lost 9 bases, and 9 bases lay between the germline ends. The CDR3 protein is CASKSSQAFF. The CDR3 region has the DNA TGTGCCAGCAAGTCTTCCCAAGCTTTCTTT.

This clone was counted between two and nine times. The chain is built from TRBV13 and TRBJ2-3, with D unresolved. Germline CDR1 and CDR2: PRHDT and FYEKMQ (reference sequence). V lost 1 base and J lost 6, with 11 bases in between. This CDR3 is 14 amino acids long. CDR3 sequence (DNA): TGTGCCAGCAGCTTAGTCCCTATCGCCGATACGCAGTATTTT. Amino acid sequence: CASSLVPIADTQYF. Together with reference TRBV13 and TRBJ2-3, the CDR3 gives the full variable domain: AAGVIQSPRHLIKEKRETATLKCYPIPRHDTVYWYQQGPGQDPQFLISFYEKMQSDKGSIPDRFSAQQFSDYHSELNMSSLELGDSALYFCASSLVPIADTQYFGPGTRLTVL.

By its share, this clone is medium-sized. The chain joins TRBV13 to TRBJ2-1; 8 bases are a match to TRBD1. Germline CDR1 and CDR2: PRHDT and FYEKMQ (reference sequence). Germline trimming cut 0 bases from V and 4 bases from J; bases unmatched to any gene: 2. This CDR3 region has 15 residues. CDR3 sequence reads: CASSLGRTGYNEQFF. The CDR3 coding sequence is TGTGCCAGCAGCTTAGGTCGGACAGGGTACAATGAGCAGTTCTTC.

The V call is TRBV3-1 (or the pseudogene TRBV3-2), the J call TRBJ2-7; TRBD1 might be the D (5 bases). Germline CDR1 LGHDT, CDR2 YNNKEL (reference sequence). V was trimmed by 3 bases and J by 2 bases, leaving 5 bases between them. CDR3 length: 12 amino acids. Here the CDR3 reads CASSQTAYEQYF. The CDR3 bases are TGTGCCAGCAGCCAGACAGCCTACGAGCAGTACTTC.

The rearrangement links TRBV5-1 to TRBJ2-1; TRBD2 aligns across 8 bases. Per germline, CDR1 SGHRS and CDR2 YFSETQ. V lost 5 bases and J lost 0; bases outside the gene matches: 4. This CDR3 comprises 15 residues. The CDR3 nucleotides read TGCGCCAGCAGTCCCGGGACTAGCTCCTACAATGAGCAGTTCTTC. Encoded protein: CASSPGTSSYNEQFF. Drawing the rest from reference TRBV5-1 and TRBJ2-1, the complete variable domain is KAGVTQTPRYLIKTRGQQVTLSCSPISGHRSVSWYQQTPGQGLQFLFEYFSETQRNKGNFPGRFSGRQFSNSRSEMNVSTLELGDSALYLCASSPGTSSYNEQFFGPGTRLTVL.

The CDR3 protein is CASSSGRVQETQYF. CDR3 in DNA: TGTGCCAGCAGCTCCGGGAGAGTACAAGAGACCCAGTACTTC. The chain is built from TRBV7-8 and TRBJ2-5; D may be TRBD2 (6 bases). The V gene lost 4 bases and the J gene lost 2 bases, with 11 bases spanning the gap. CDR1 and CDR2 (germline): SGHVS, FQNEAQ. The CDR3 contains 14 residues. The full variable domain, rest sourced from reference TRBV7-8 and TRBJ2-5, is GAGVSQSPRYKVAKRGQDVALRCDPISGHVSLFWYQQALGQGPEFLTYFQNEAQLDKSGLPSDRFFAERPEGSVSTLKIQRTQQEDSAVYLCASSSGRVQETQYFGPGTRLLVL.

This rearrangement joins TRBV28 to TRBJ2-3; D ambiguous. V was cut by 6 bases and J by 0 bases, with 10 bases left in between. Looked up from germline, CDR1 is MDHEN and CDR2 is SYDVKM. This CDR3 spans 14 amino acids. CDR3 DNA: TGTGCCAGCAGAACCCCCTATAGCACAGATACGCAGTATTTT. It codes for CASRTPYSTDTQYF.